The 13 T cell receptor beta chains listed next were all sequenced from one sample in a study of graft-versus-host responses after intestinal transplantation. Antigens of these TCRs are unknown. Produced via immunoSEQ multiplex PCR; TCRdb's table is partial and in-frame only. The sample comprises 85,000 to 130,000 clones, more than 75% of which are singletons, and approximately 1% rests with the top ten. Source: unstimulated CD4+ T cells sorted from spleen or lymph node cells, taken before intestinal transplant. The receptors here all came from a human donor who received an intestinal transplant.

The rearrangement joins TRBV19 to TRBJ1-5; D gene ambiguous. The ends were cut back, 6 bases at V and 0 bases at J, with 9 bases in the middle. This CDR3 comprises 14 residues. Looked up from germline, CDR1 is LNHDA and CDR2 is SQIVND (reference sequence). The DNA of the CDR3 is TGTGCCAGTAGGAAGTTGGATAGCAATCAGCCCCAGCATTTT. Translating it yields CASRKLDSNQPQHF.

CDR3 protein: CASSLAGGDTQYF. CDR3 sequence (DNA): TGCGCCAGCAGCTTGGCGGGGGGGGATACGCAGTATTTT. The chain recombines TRBV5-1 with TRBJ2-3; 8 bases match TRBD2. V was pared by 0 bases and J by 6 bases, with 0 bases of the junction left unmatched. The CDR3 sequence is 13 residues long. From germline, CDR1 is SGHRS and CDR2 YFSETQ.

The chain links TRBV18 to TRBJ1-6, with 7 bases aligning to TRBD1. Germline V gene data show CDR1 as KGHSH and CDR2 as LQKENI. Unmatched junction bases numbered 8, after V lost 5 bases and J lost 10 bases. The CDR3 length is 14 residues. The CDR3 reads CASSDTGDESPLHF. CDR3 bases: TGTGCCAGCTCAGACACAGGGGATGAGTCACCCCTCCACTTT.

V usage is TRBV4-2 and J usage is TRBJ1-4; 7 bases are a match to TRBD1. The V gene's germline CDR1 is LGHNA and CDR2 YNFKEQ. CDR3 size: 16 residues. J lost 0 bases, V lost 4 bases, and 5 bases had no gene match. The CDR3: CASSLGQATTNEKLFF. For the CDR3, the DNA is TGTGCCAGCAGCCTTGGACAGGCCACAACTAATGAAAAACTGTTTTTT.

The chain employs TRBV9 and TRBJ2-6, with no clear D. The CDR3 covers 15 residues. Germline values: CDR1 SGDLS, CDR2 YYNGEE. Trimming took 3 bases from V and 2 from J, leaving 9 bases between them. The CDR3 loop reads CASSGAWTGANVLTF. The CDR3 nucleotides read TGTGCCAGCAGCGGAGCGTGGACTGGGGCCAACGTCCTGACTTTC.

V is TRBV5-1 and J is TRBJ2-7; the match to TRBD1 covers 9 bases. Trimming removed 7 bases from V and 4 bases from J; junction bases left unmatched: 9. Germline loops: CDR1 SGHRS, CDR2 YFSETQ. The CDR3 sequence is 14 residues long. The DNA of the CDR3 is TGCGCCAGCGCGAGGGACAGGGTGGGGTACGAGCAGTACTTC. Translation gives CASARDRVGYEQYF.

The genes are TRBV14 and TRBJ2-3; a possible D gene is TRBD1 (6 bases). Between the trimmed V and J ends, which lost 4 bases and 4 bases, there was a span of 18 bases. The germline V gene encodes CDR1 SGHDN and CDR2 FVKESK. The CDR3 runs to 16 residues. CDR3 bases: TGTGCCAGCAGCCCCCCCCGGACAGCCGTCGCAGATACGCAGTATTTT. Protein: CASSPPRTAVADTQYF.

The chain couples TRBV11-1 to TRBJ2-7, with D maybe TRBD1 (5 bases). The V and J ends lost 6 bases and 3 bases respectively, with 15 bases between them. Germline lookup yields CDR1 SGHAT and CDR2 FQDESV (reference sequence). The CDR3 is made up of 14 amino acids. The CDR3 protein is CASSRKGRVYEQYF. The CDR3 region has the DNA TGTGCCAGCAGTAGGAAGGGGCGTGTCTACGAGCAGTACTTC.

The chain is built from TRBV5-4 and TRBJ1-2, with TRBD1 identical over 7 bases. Germline V gives CDR1 SGHNT, CDR2 YYREEE (reference sequence). V trimming: 10 bases; J trimming: 6 bases; junction bases outside the gene matches: 6. This CDR3 has 11 residues. Here the CDR3 DNA reads TGTGCCTACAGGGGCATCCATGGCTACACCTTC. Translating it yields CAYRGIHGYTF.

The rearrangement links TRBV5-5 to TRBJ2-7; D possibly corresponds to TRBD1 (5 bases). Germline V lookup: CDR1 SGHKS, CDR2 YYEKEE (reference sequence). The CDR3 is made up of 15 amino acids. V gave up 2 bases and J gave up 2 bases, with 14 bases separating them. In DNA, the CDR3 is TGTGCCAGCAGCTTCTTGTTAAGGGGCACCTACGAGCAGTACTTC. Its protein product is CASSFLLRGTYEQYF.

The chain has TRBV6-1 and TRBJ1-6, with TRBD1 matching 8 bases. V trimming: 4 bases; J trimming: 8 bases; junction bases outside the gene matches: 4. The CDR3 covers 14 residues. Germline V CDR1 and CDR2: MNHNS, SASEGT. The DNA for the CDR3 is TGTGCCAGCAGTGTAGCGGGACAGGATTCACCCCTCCACTTT. Residues: CASSVAGQDSPLHF.

J is TRBJ1-2 and V is TRBV6-5, with D possibly matching TRBD1 (5 bases). From germline, CDR1 is MNHEY and CDR2 SVGAGI. Between the trimmed V and J ends, which lost 3 bases and 4 bases, there was a span of 12 bases. The CDR3 totals 14 residues. CDR3 DNA sequence: TGTGCCAGCAGTTATACAGGCCGGGTCTATGGCTACACCTTC. It is translated as CASSYTGRVYGYTF.

J is TRBJ2-5 and V is TRBV10-3, with D possibly matching TRBD1 (7 bases). CDR3 length: 14 amino acids. CDR1 is ENHRY and CDR2 is SYGVKD in the germline V gene. V was pared by 6 bases and J by 0 bases, with 11 bases between. The DNA of the CDR3 is TGTGCCATCAGGGGGGGACAGAACCAAGAGACCCAGTACTTC. Its protein is CAIRGGQNQETQYF.